The 18 T cell receptor beta chains in this list originate from one sample, sequenced in a study of T cell repertoires in cytomegalovirus infection. TCRdb called the reads again in MiXCR, with one record for every CDR3 protein. The sample holds around 250,000 distinct CDR3 sequences, approximately 17% seen once. Sequencing was done on a sample of CD8+ T cells from PBMCs. Receptors originate from a human donor in good health (CMV status not recorded). Some clones in this sample may be carry-over from other donors' samples.

Of note for this clonotype: This likely comes from a read error, as the CDR3 has no conserved phenylalanine or tryptophan at its end. The genes are TRBV19 and TRBJ1-2, with D maybe TRBD1 (5 bases). The germline CDR1 and CDR2 sequences are LNHDA and SQIVND (reference sequence). V lost 6 bases and J lost 2, with 16 bases in between. The CDR3 is 15 residues long. The CDR3 protein is CASSELRQRNYGYTY. CDR3 DNA: TGTGCCAGTAGCGAACTTCGACAGAGAAACTATGGCTACACCTAC.

This clonotype was recorded at least ten times. CDR3 region: CASSPALAGTDTQYF. CDR3 sequence (DNA): TGCGCCAGCAGCCCTGCCCTTGCGGGCACAGATACGCAGTATTTT. J is TRBJ2-3 and V is TRBV4-1; D unresolved. CDR3 length: 15 residues. Germline CDR1 MGHRA, CDR2 YSYEKL. The ends were cut back, 4 bases at V and 1 base at J, with 12 bases in the middle.

Points on this clonotype: The junction departs from the called germline gene at one end, perhaps through a read error. The chain joins TRBV29-1 to TRBJ1-1; 9 positions agree with TRBD1. The CDR3 contains 14 residues. CDR1 is SQVTM and CDR2 is ANQGSEA in the germline V gene. This CDR3 reads CSVEGTGPNTEAFF. DNA of the CDR3: TGCAGCGTCGAAGGGACAGGGCCAAACACTGAAGCTTTCTTT.

This clonotype was detected only a few times. J is TRBJ1-1 and V is TRBV12-3 or TRBV12-4; D unresolved. The CDR3 runs to 13 residues. Trimming took off 6 bases at V and 8 bases at J, with 16 bases between the two ends. The CDR3 loop reads CASSLGEPLEAFF. CDR3 bases: TGTGCCAGCAGCCTGGGCGAGCCACTAGAAGCTTTCTTT.

This chain connects TRBV28 to TRBJ2-5; 8 bases map to TRBD1. Trimming removed 3 bases from V and 5 bases from J; junction bases left unmatched: 11. Germline lookup yields CDR1 MDHEN and CDR2 SYDVKM. The CDR3 contains 16 residues. CDR3 DNA: TGTGCCAGCAGTTTGGGTCCGGGACAGGACTTGGAGACCCAGTACTTC. This codes for CASSLGPGQDLETQYF.

This clonotype was seen repeatedly, ten times or more. The chain combines TRBV7-2 with TRBJ1-5; a possible D gene is TRBD1 (5 bases). Trimming removed 3 bases from V and 0 bases from J, with 15 bases in between. The CDR3 runs to 17 residues. The germline CDR1 and CDR2 sequences are SGHTA and FQGNSA. CDR3 sequence: CASSFPPGDYSNQPQHF. CDR3 DNA: TGTGCCAGCAGCTTTCCCCCGGGGGATTATAGCAATCAGCCCCAGCATTTT.

The chain uses TRBV5-6 and TRBJ2-5; 10 nucleotides match TRBD1. The CDR3 loop spans 16 amino acids. With 0 bases clipped from V and 4 bases from J, the junction kept 6 bases outside the gene matches. CDR1 and CDR2 (germline): SGHDT, YYEEEE. The CDR3 region has the DNA TGTGCCAGCAGCTTGGTGCGGACAGGGGGATTAGAGACCCAGTACTTC. Its protein product is CASSLVRTGGLETQYF.

In this sample, this clonotype turned up once. One base separates it from a far larger clone, so it is likely a read error. The chain is built from TRBV7-9 and TRBJ2-1; D unresolved. The CDR3 consists of 12 residues. CDR1 SEHNR and CDR2 FQNEAQ come from the germline V gene (reference sequence). CDR3 in DNA: TGTGCCAGCAGCTTCGGCTACAATGAGCAGATCTTC. Its protein product is CASSFGYNEQIF.

At least ten counts were recorded for this clonotype. This chain connects TRBV20-1 to TRBJ2-7; D gene uncertain. Trimming shortened V by 0 bases and J by 4 bases, and 16 bases separated the two germline ends. Germline V CDR1 and CDR2: DFQATT, SNEGSKA (reference sequence). This CDR3 contains 15 residues. CDR3 DNA sequence: TGCAGTGCTAGAGATATACACAGAACCGCTTACGAGCAGTACTTC. It is translated as CSARDIHRTAYEQYF.

The V gene is TRBV20-1, the J gene TRBJ2-3, with D perhaps assigned TRBD1 or TRBD2 (6 bases each). Trimming took off 3 bases at V and 2 bases at J, with 12 bases between the two ends. This CDR3 has 14 amino acids. Germline assignment: CDR1 DFQATT and CDR2 SNEGSKA (reference sequence). The CDR3 nucleotides read TGCAGTGCTAGCAACGGGGGCCACACAGATACGCAGTATTTT. Amino acid sequence: CSASNGGHTDTQYF.

This clonotype was detected many times. The V and J genes are TRBV7-6 and TRBJ1-1, with D hard to call. Germline CDR1 reads SGHVS; CDR2 reads FNYEAQ. The length of the CDR3 is 16 residues. Trimming shortened V by 4 bases and J by 1 base, and 16 bases separated the two germline ends. This CDR3 reads CASSSHLGVPNTEAFF. The CDR3 DNA is TGTGCCAGCAGCTCTCACCTCGGGGTCCCGAACACTGAAGCTTTCTTT.

This clonotype was detected once. This chain joins TRBV12-3 or TRBV12-4 and TRBJ2-3; 9 nucleotides align to TRBD2. The V and J ends lost 4 bases and 2 bases, in that order; junction bases with no gene match: 7. The CDR3 loop spans 16 amino acids. Here the CDR3 DNA reads TGTGCCAGCAGTTCGCGGGGGGGCCTCCCCACAGATACGCAGTATTTT. This gives the protein CASSSRGGLPTDTQYF.

This clonotype appeared many times. The chain uses TRBV7-9 and TRBJ1-4, with 10 positions matching TRBD1. The germline V gene encodes CDR1 SEHNR and CDR2 FQNEAQ (reference sequence). This CDR3 comprises 14 residues. The J segment lost 6 bases and the V segment lost 5 bases, leaving 3 bases of the junction unmatched. CDR3 sequence reads: CASSMTGGYEKLFF. CDR3 DNA sequence: TGTGCCAGCAGCATGACAGGGGGCTATGAAAAACTGTTTTTT.

The chain recombines TRBV5-6 with TRBJ2-5; possible D gene TRBD2, 6 bases. Deletions cut 0 bases from V and 4 bases from J, with 16 bases between. The CDR3 contains 16 residues. The germline gives CDR1 SGHDT, CDR2 YYEEEE. CDR3 in DNA: TGTGCCAGCAGCTTGGAACTAGCAGTTGGTAGAGAGACCCAGTACTTC. This translates into CASSLELAVGRETQYF.

V gene TRBV15 combines with J gene TRBJ2-1; unclear D gene. This CDR3 is built from 15 residues. Germline V gives CDR1 LNHNV, CDR2 YYDKDF (reference sequence). V shed 3 bases and J shed 4 bases, with 13 bases lying between them. The CDR3 DNA follows: TGTGCCACCAGCAGCCCCGGGCAGAATTACAATGAGCAGTTCTTC. Translation: CATSSPGQNYNEQFF.

The table lists this clonotype with many counts. V and J are TRBV7-9 and TRBJ1-5, with a possible D match to TRBD1 (6 bases). Germline V gene data show CDR1 as SEHNR and CDR2 as FQNEAQ (reference sequence). The CDR3 runs 14 residues. V was cut by 3 bases and J by 4 bases, with 10 bases left in between. The CDR3 protein is CASSFQGLNQPQHF. The CDR3 bases are TGTGCCAGCAGCTTCCAGGGGCTGAATCAGCCCCAGCATTTT. The variable domain in full, with the rest retrieved from reference TRBV7-9 and TRBJ1-5, is DTGVSQNPRHKITKRGQNVTFRCDPISEHNRLYWYRQTLGQGPEFLTYFQNEAQLEKSRLLSDRFSAERPKGSFSTLEIQRTEQGDSAMYLCASSFQGLNQPQHFGDGTRLSIL.

This clonotype was seen ten or more times. The chain recombines TRBV7-2 with TRBJ1-2; D may be TRBD1 (6 bases). The CDR3 contains 14 residues. V was cut by 1 base and J by 7 bases, with 13 bases left in between. The germline gives CDR1 SGHTA, CDR2 FQGNSA. This CDR3 is CASSLVGTYTGYTF. The DNA of the CDR3 is TGTGCCAGCAGCTTAGTCGGGACATATACTGGCTACACCTTC.

This clonotype was seen ten or more times. The chain employs TRBV7-2 and TRBJ1-4, with TRBD1 matching 7 bases. This CDR3 comprises 15 residues. J lost 8 bases, V lost 4 bases, and 10 bases had no gene match. Looked up from germline, CDR1 is SGHTA and CDR2 is FQGNSA. CDR3 sequence (DNA): TGTGCCAGCAGCTGGATTGGGACAGATAACGAAAAACTGTTTTTT. The encoded protein is CASSWIGTDNEKLFF.